This TCR beta chain was recorded in a study of CD8 T cells in Susac syndrome. An amount of RNA that ranged from about 0.45 to 1 ug was reverse transcribed with random hexamers. Amplification of TCR beta CDR3 was carried out by immunoSEQ multiplex PCR, which covered 54 Vbeta and 13 Jbeta segments. Each CDR3 protein gets one entry after TCRdb re-called the immunoSEQ multiplex PCR reads with MiXCR. The data contain about 200,000 distinct CDR3 sequences, about 95% of them singletons. Sequencing of TCR beta covered CD8+ and CD4+ T cells obtained from blood. The multiple sclerosis control group was made up of treatment-naive patients with stable or active relapsing-remitting disease. Negative isolation yielded the CD8+ and CD4+ T cells, while FACS enriched the TEMRA cells. The CDR3 has 14 residues. Per the germline V gene, CDR1 is GTSNPN and CDR2 is SVGIG (reference sequence). V lost 3 bases and J lost 8; bases outside the gene matches: 7.

The TCR comes from a human donor with multiple sclerosis. V is TRBV30 and J is TRBJ2-1, with 10 bases lining up with TRBD2. Sequencing input: CD4+ T cells from PBMCs. CDR3 residues: CAWREAGGSDEQFF. In nucleotides, the CDR3 is TGTGCCTGGAGGGAAGCGGGGGGGAGTGATGAGCAGTTCTTC.